This T cell receptor (beta chain) was obtained from a study of identical twins. Study-level results: Zero-insertion analyses could be partly confounded by invariant MAIT and iNKT cells.

Template switching (which added a universal primer site) was used, and cDNA carried unique molecular identifiers. TCRdb reanalysed the 5' RACE reads using MiXCR and keeps one entry per CDR3 protein. The sample has approximately 1.8 million distinct CDR3 sequences; roughly 35% are singletons. This clonotype was counted a few times. Antigen: not known. Germline CDR1 reads DFQATT; CDR2 reads SNEGSKA (reference sequence). The trim removed 2 bases at V and 0 bases at J, leaving 7 bases unmatched. There are 17 residues in the CDR3. Healthy Caucasians alone served as donors. This TCR came from a newborn girl in good health. V usage is TRBV20-1 and J usage is TRBJ1-6; 7 bases match TRBD1. Source material: cord blood. The CDR3 DNA follows: TGCAGTGCTAGATCAGACAGGGCGAGCTCCTATAATTCACCCCTCCACTTT. Translated, it gives CSARSDRASSYNSPLHF.